These T cell receptor beta chains were read from a single sample in a study of cytomegalovirus exposure and HLA in healthy donors. Only in-frame clones appear in the TCRdb table, and some are missing; sequencing was by immunoSEQ multiplex PCR. The data contain more than 80,000 clones, approximately 82% of them singletons. The specimen sequenced was PBMCs. The source is a man aged 35 to 55 in good health and CMV-seronegative. CDR3s include the opening cysteine and the closing phenylalanine or tryptophan. Fields, in order: D gene, CDR3 length, V gene, clone size, J gene, CDR3 protein, CDR3 DNA. D genes are given only for firm matches. Size tells how often a clone was seen (once, few, many) or the class of an expanded clone, and some rows leave it out.

D: -
length: 15
V: TRBV27
size: -
J: TRBJ1-5
CDR3: CASSPQGIQSQPQHF
DNA: TGTGCCAGCAGTCCCCAGGGAATCCAAAGTCAGCCCCAGCATTTT

D: -
length: 16
V: TRBV5-5
size: -
J: TRBJ2-3
CDR3: CASSLKNPAPTDTQYF
DNA: TGTGCCAGCAGCCTCAAAAATCCAGCGCCCACAGATACGCAGTATTTT

D: -
length: 13
V: TRBV15
size: -
J: TRBJ2-7
CDR3: CATSRDLSYEQYF
DNA: TGTGCCACCAGCAGAGATCTGTCCTACGAGCAGTACTTC

D: -
length: 15
V: TRBV19
size: -
J: TRBJ1-4
CDR3: CASSARQATNEKLFF
DNA: TGTGCCAGTAGTGCCCGACAGGCTACTAATGAAAAACTGTTTTTT

D: TRBD1
length: 13
V: TRBV2
size: -
J: TRBJ1-2
CDR3: CASMEDRVYGYTF
DNA: TGTGCCAGCATGGAGGACAGGGTGTACGGCTACACCTTC

D: TRBD1
length: 15
V: TRBV2
size: -
J: TRBJ2-7
CDR3: CASSDFGTGRYEQYF
DNA: TGTGCCAGCAGTGATTTCGGGACAGGGCGCTACGAGCAGTACTTC

D: TRBD1
length: 15
V: TRBV15
size: few
J: TRBJ2-7
CDR3: CATSRGGTGAYEQYF
DNA: TGTGCCACCAGCAGAGGCGGGACAGGGGCCTACGAGCAGTACTTC

D: TRBD1
length: 18
V: TRBV5-1
size: -
J: TRBJ1-1
CDR3: CASSFNKGGQGRNTEAFF
DNA: TGCGCCAGCAGCTTCAATAAGGGGGGACAGGGGCGGAACACTGAAGCTTTCTTT

D: TRBD1
length: 15
V: TRBV5-4
size: -
J: TRBJ2-7
CDR3: CASSSPGTAAHEQYF
DNA: TGTGCCAGCAGCTCGCCCGGGACAGCCGCACACGAGCAGTACTTC

D: -
length: 12
V: TRBV12-5
size: -
J: TRBJ2-7
CDR3: CASGQSGYEQYF
DNA: TGTGCTAGTGGTCAGTCAGGCTACGAGCAGTACTTC

D: TRBD1
length: 16
V: TRBV7-9
size: -
J: TRBJ1-3
CDR3: CASSLPGQSSGNTIYF
DNA: TGTGCCAGCAGCTTACCGGGACAGAGCTCTGGAAACACCATATATTTT

D: TRBD1
length: 15
V: TRBV7-9
size: -
J: TRBJ2-7
CDR3: CASSLRQGLGYEQYF
DNA: TGTGCCAGCAGCTTACGACAGGGGTTGGGCTACGAGCAGTACTTC

D: -
length: 16
V: TRBV2
size: once
J: TRBJ2-7
CDR3: CASTILRGSAGGEQYF
DNA: TGTGCCAGCACCATCTTGCGGGGATCCGCTGGGGGTGAGCAGTACTTC

D: -
length: 13
V: TRBV10-3
size: few
J: TRBJ1-4
CDR3: CAIKERQDEKLFF
DNA: TGTGCCATCAAGGAGCGGCAGGACGAAAAACTGTTTTTT

D: -
length: 14
V: TRBV27
size: -
J: TRBJ1-2
CDR3: CASSLSGGTNGYTF
DNA: TGTGCCAGCAGTTTATCGGGGGGTACTAATGGCTACACCTTC

D: TRBD1
length: 13
V: TRBV2
size: few
J: TRBJ2-1
CDR3: CASETGDYNEQFF
DNA: TGTGCCAGCGAGACAGGGGATTACAATGAGCAGTTCTTC

D: -
length: 17
V: TRBV2
size: -
J: TRBJ1-1
CDR3: CASSEAGGLGTNTEAFF
DNA: TGTGCCAGCAGTGAAGCCGGGGGTCTTGGGACGAACACTGAAGCTTTCTTT

D: -
length: 16
V: TRBV5-1
size: -
J: TRBJ2-7
CDR3: CASSLLSRSNSYEQYF
DNA: TGCGCCAGCAGCTTGTTGTCCAGGTCTAACTCCTACGAGCAGTACTTC

D: TRBD1
length: 15
V: TRBV11-2
size: -
J: TRBJ2-2
CDR3: CASSFGQANTGELFF
DNA: TGTGCCAGCAGCTTCGGACAGGCGAACACCGGGGAGCTGTTTTTT

D: -
length: 14
V: TRBV9
size: once
J: TRBJ2-3
CDR3: CASSVTGSTDTQYF
DNA: TGTGCCAGCTCCGTTACAGGCTCCACAGATACGCAGTATTTT

D: -
length: 15
V: TRBV9
size: -
J: TRBJ2-3
CDR3: CASSVSGLYTDTQYF
DNA: TGTGCCAGCAGCGTATCGGGACTGTACACAGATACGCAGTATTTT

D: -
length: 13
V: TRBV29-1
size: -
J: TRBJ1-2
CDR3: CSVENPGYGGYTF
DNA: TGCAGCGTTGAAAACCCAGGGTACGGTGGCTACACCTTC

D: TRBD1
length: 15
V: TRBV28
size: -
J: TRBJ2-5
CDR3: CASSETGQGKETQYF
DNA: TGTGCCAGCAGTGAGACGGGACAGGGTAAAGAGACCCAGTACTTC

D: -
length: 13
V: TRBV19
size: -
J: TRBJ1-2
CDR3: CASSSSPTRGYTF
DNA: TGTGCCAGTAGTAGTAGTCCCACTCGCGGCTACACCTTC

D: -
length: 13
V: TRBV6-4
size: -
J: TRBJ2-7
CDR3: CASRMTPPYEQYF
DNA: TGTGCCAGCAGAATGACACCCCCCTACGAGCAGTACTTC

D: TRBD1
length: 16
V: TRBV9
size: -
J: TRBJ2-7
CDR3: CASSAGTGGPGYEQYF
DNA: TGTGCCAGCAGCGCCGGGACAGGGGGGCCCGGGTACGAGCAGTACTTC

D: -
length: 14
V: TRBV6-5
size: few
J: TRBJ2-4
CDR3: CASSERGAKNIQYF
DNA: TGTGCCAGCAGTGAACGGGGGGCCAAAAACATTCAGTACTTC

D: TRBD2
length: 15
V: TRBV11-3
size: -
J: TRBJ2-1
CDR3: CASSQGLATYNEQFF
DNA: TGTGCCAGCAGCCAAGGACTAGCAACTTACAATGAGCAGTTCTTC

D: -
length: 14
V: TRBV5-1
size: -
J: TRBJ2-3
CDR3: CASKPGTSTDTQYF
DNA: TGCGCATCCAAGCCCGGGACTAGCACAGATACGCAGTATTTT

D: TRBD1
length: 15
V: TRBV13
size: -
J: TRBJ1-4
CDR3: CASSLGQGMAEKLFF
DNA: TGTGCCAGCAGCTTGGGACAGGGAATGGCTGAAAAACTGTTTTTT

D: -
length: 13
V: TRBV5-1
size: -
J: TRBJ1-1
CDR3: CASSLPTGFEAFF
DNA: TGCGCCAGCAGCTTGCCAACAGGGTTTGAAGCTTTCTTT

D: -
length: 15
V: TRBV9
size: -
J: TRBJ2-3
CDR3: CASSVGTFGPDTQYF
DNA: TGTGCCAGCAGCGTAGGGACATTTGGGCCAGATACGCAGTATTTT

D: TRBD1
length: 16
V: TRBV6-6
size: -
J: TRBJ1-1
CDR3: CASSYRPTGMNTEAFF
DNA: TGTGCCAGCAGTTACAGACCGACAGGGATGAACACTGAAGCTTTCTTT

D: -
length: 13
V: TRBV7-9
size: few
J: TRBJ2-5
CDR3: CASTLRGQETQYF
DNA: TGTGCCAGCACCCTCCGGGGGCAAGAGACCCAGTACTTC

D: TRBD1
length: 15
V: TRBV6-1
size: -
J: TRBJ2-7
CDR3: CASSDPGTGPYEQYF
DNA: TGTGCCAGCAGTGATCCGGGGACAGGGCCTTACGAGCAGTACTTC

D: TRBD2
length: 16
V: TRBV5-1
size: -
J: TRBJ2-1
CDR3: CASSVVAGGRNNEQFF
DNA: TGCGCCAGCAGCGTCGTAGCGGGGGGCCGAAACAATGAGCAGTTCTTC

D: -
length: 15
V: TRBV4-2
size: -
J: TRBJ2-5
CDR3: CASSQVGDGQETQYF
DNA: TGTGCCAGCAGCCAGGTCGGGGATGGGCAAGAGACCCAGTACTTC

D: TRBD2
length: 15
V: TRBV11-2
size: -
J: TRBJ2-2
CDR3: CASSLSRGGGGELFF
DNA: TGTGCCAGCAGCTTATCTCGGGGCGGGGGCGGGGAGCTGTTTTTT

D: TRBD1
length: 14
V: TRBV10-2
size: -
J: TRBJ1-4
CDR3: CASSWTGLGEKLFF
DNA: TGCGCCAGCAGTTGGACAGGCTTAGGGGAAAAACTGTTTTTT

D: -
length: 15
V: TRBV5-1
size: few
J: TRBJ1-2
CDR3: CASSSSRGGDYGYTF
DNA: TGCGCCAGCAGCTCATCCCGGGGGGGGGACTATGGCTACACCTTC

D: -
length: 18
V: TRBV21-1
size: -
J: TRBJ2-3
CDR3: CASSKEVGDTTPTDTQYF
DNA: TGTGCCAGCAGCAAAGAGGTTGGGGACACGACACCCACAGATACGCAGTATTTT

D: TRBD1
length: 13
V: TRBV29-1
size: -
J: TRBJ1-2
CDR3: CSARQGTDYGYTF
DNA: TGCAGCGCCCGACAGGGGACCGACTATGGCTACACCTTC

D: TRBD1
length: 20
V: TRBV2
size: -
J: TRBJ2-3
CDR3: CASSATGRAWGKGQTDTQYF
DNA: TGTGCCAGCAGTGCTACGGGACGAGCATGGGGGAAGGGACAGACAGATACGCAGTATTTT

D: TRBD2
length: 16
V: TRBV2
size: few
J: TRBJ2-5
CDR3: CASSVRLAGAGETQYF
DNA: TGTGCCAGCAGTGTGCGACTAGCGGGGGCAGGAGAGACCCAGTACTTC

D: -
length: 13
V: TRBV29-1
size: -
J: TRBJ1-4
CDR3: CSVSQGMAEKLFF
DNA: TGCAGCGTGTCACAGGGAATGGCGGAAAAACTGTTTTTT

D: TRBD1
length: 14
V: TRBV2
size: -
J: TRBJ1-2
CDR3: CASSDNRGAYGYTF
DNA: TGTGCCAGCAGTGATAACAGGGGGGCCTATGGCTACACCTTC

D: -
length: 13
V: TRBV5-8
size: -
J: TRBJ2-7
CDR3: CASSLGNRVGQYF
DNA: TGTGCCAGCAGCTTAGGAAACAGGGTCGGGCAGTACTTC

D: -
length: 14
V: TRBV11-2
size: few
J: TRBJ1-2
CDR3: CASSLVPGSPGYTF
DNA: TGTGCCAGCAGCTTAGTTCCGGGGTCCCCTGGCTACACCTTC

D: TRBD1
length: 15
V: TRBV5-4
size: -
J: TRBJ1-4
CDR3: CASSTRTGGNEKLFF
DNA: TGTGCCAGCAGCACGCGGACAGGAGGAAATGAAAAACTGTTTTTT

D: -
length: 13
V: TRBV6-5
size: -
J: TRBJ1-5
CDR3: CASSPVSRQPQHF
DNA: TGTGCCAGCAGCCCCGTTTCCCGGCAGCCCCAGCATTTT

D: TRBD1
length: 14
V: TRBV7-2
size: few
J: TRBJ1-2
CDR3: CASSLARTGGGYTF
DNA: TGTGCCAGCAGCTTAGCTAGGACAGGGGGCGGCTACACCTTC

D: -
length: 15
V: TRBV6-1
size: -
J: TRBJ1-4
CDR3: CASDDSGQPNEKLFF
DNA: TGTGCCAGCGACGATAGTGGGCAACCTAATGAAAAACTGTTTTTT

D: -
length: 15
V: TRBV6-1
size: -
J: TRBJ1-2
CDR3: CASSEAPVSGYGYTF
DNA: TGTGCCAGCAGTGAAGCGCCCGTGTCGGGCTATGGCTACACCTTC